Sequencing of this T cell receptor beta chain was carried out in a study of blood T cell repertoires in COVID-19. The repertoire was sequenced with immunoSEQ multiplex PCR; TCRdb's copy has only in-frame clones and lacks some. The repertoire holds fewer than 60,000 clones, 80% to 90% seen once, with over 9.5% in the top ten. The germline gives CDR1 MNHEY, CDR2 SVGEGT. The CDR3 covers 16 residues. V lost 0 bases to trimming and J lost 5 bases, with 17 bases between them. V and J are TRBV6-2 or TRBV6-3 and TRBJ2-7; weak D call: TRBD1 (5 bases). This clonotype originated in a human donor with active COVID-19. The donor label of this sample is uncertain. Sequencing was performed on peripheral blood. The CDR3 nucleotides read TGTGCCAGCAGTTACTCGAATTCTAGGGGTACGGACGAGCAGTACTTC. It is translated as CASSYSNSRGTDEQYF.